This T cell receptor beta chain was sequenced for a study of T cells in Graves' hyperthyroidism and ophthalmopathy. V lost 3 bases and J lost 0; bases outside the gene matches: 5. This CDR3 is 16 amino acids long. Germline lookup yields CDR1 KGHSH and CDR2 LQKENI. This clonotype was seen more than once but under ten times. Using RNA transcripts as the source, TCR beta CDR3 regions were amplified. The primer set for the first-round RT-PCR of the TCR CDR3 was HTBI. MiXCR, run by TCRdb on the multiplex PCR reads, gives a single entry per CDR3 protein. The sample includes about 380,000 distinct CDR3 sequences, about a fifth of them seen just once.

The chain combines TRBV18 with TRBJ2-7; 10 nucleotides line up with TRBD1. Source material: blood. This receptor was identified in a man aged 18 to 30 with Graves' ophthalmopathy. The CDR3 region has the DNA TGTGCCAGCTCACCTATCGGGACAGGGGTCTCCTACGAGCAGTACTTC. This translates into CASSPIGTGVSYEQYF.